These 7 T cell receptor beta chains were all obtained from the same sample, sequenced in a study of technical replicates of blood from a few donors (dated by TCRdb to 2017 to 2019). Library preparation was by the immunoSEQ multiplex PCR assay. Here the immuneACCESS table is served through TCRdb, limited to in-frame sequences with V and J called. Missing clones are a known gap in these copies; in checked studies unresolved V genes cover under half, and the rest lacks a known reason. In this sample the table shows 65,000 to 85,000 clones, 96% of which occur a single time. In total, the top ten clones hold roughly 0.34% of the sample. The sample taken for sequencing was T cells isolated from PBMCs. These receptors all stem from a human donor in good health.

V gene TRBV11-2 combines with J gene TRBJ2-1; D not certain. This CDR3 has 15 residues. Germline CDR1 SGHAT, CDR2 FQNNGV. V lost 0 bases and J 2 bases, leaving 8 bases between the germline ends. CDR3 DNA: TGTGCCAGCAGCTTAGATACTCTAACCTACAATGAGCAGTTCTTC. As protein: CASSLDTLTYNEQFF.

The chain joins TRBV5-6 to TRBJ2-2, with 8 bases matching TRBD1. After removal of 5 bases from V and 1 base from J, the junction contained 7 bases not matched to a gene. The CDR3 runs to 16 residues. CDR1 and CDR2 from the germline V gene are SGHDT and YYEEEE. CDR3 in amino acids: CASSFDRGVNTGELFF. The DNA for the CDR3 is TGTGCCAGCAGTTTCGACAGGGGCGTGAACACCGGGGAGCTGTTTTTT.

The chain uses TRBV27 and TRBJ2-1, with D possibly being TRBD2 (6 bases). Per germline, CDR1 MNHEY and CDR2 SMNVEV (reference sequence). The V end lost 7 bases, the J end lost 7 bases, and 8 bases lay between the germline ends. CDR3 length equals 11 residues. The CDR3 nucleotides read TGTGCCAGCACGGAGGGGAATGAGCAGTTCTTC. It is translated as CASTEGNEQFF.

J is TRBJ2-7 and V is TRBV6-1; TRBD2 aligns across 7 bases. V gave up 0 bases and J gave up 6 bases; unmatched junction bases: 2. Germline CDR1 MNHNS, CDR2 SASEGT. The CDR3 spans 13 residues. The CDR3: CASSEARESEQYF. The CDR3 region has the DNA TGTGCCAGCAGTGAAGCGCGGGAGAGCGAGCAGTACTTC.

This chain uses TRBV29-1 with TRBJ1-1; TRBD1 agrees at 12 bases. CDR1 and CDR2 (germline): SQVTM, ANQGSEA. Trimming at V came to 7 bases and at J to 4 bases, leaving 10 bases not matched to a gene. CDR3 length: 15 amino acids. Here the CDR3 DNA reads TGCAGCGCGGGACAGGGGGCCATAGTGGGCACTGAAGCTTTCTTT. Its translation is CSAGQGAIVGTEAFF.

The chain uses TRBV15 and TRBJ1-2; 7 nucleotides line up with TRBD1. The CDR3 has 13 residues. Trimming cost V 9 bases and J 1 base; bases outside gene matches: 5. The germline V gene encodes CDR1 LNHNV and CDR2 YYDKDF (reference sequence). CDR3 bases: TGTGCCACTGGGACAGCCAATAACTATGGCTACACCTTC. This gives the protein CATGTANNYGYTF.

The chain uses TRBV27 and TRBJ2-2, with D perhaps matching TRBD2 (5 bases). The V gene's germline CDR1 is MNHEY and CDR2 SMNVEV (reference sequence). V lost 10 bases and J 2 bases, leaving 20 bases between the germline ends. The CDR3 sequence is 16 residues long. The CDR3 DNA reads as TGTGCCACCTCGAGGGTACTAGACGACAACACCGGGGAGCTGTTTTTT. Translated, it gives CATSRVLDDNTGELFF.